What follows is one T cell receptor beta chain and its context. These data originate in a study of shared clonotypes between healthy human individuals. About the research overall: The cohort comprised a couple of women and a few men. Their ages spanned 18 to 49 years. Every donor yielded three CD4 naive, three CD4 memory, two CD8 naive and one CD8 memory plate.

Profiled with immunoSEQ multiplex PCR; TCRdb holds only in-frame clones, not every one. The repertoire includes about 1,900,000 clones, roughly 95% of them detected once, and around 1% sits in the top ten. V shed 8 bases, J shed 4 bases, and the junction held 7 bases outside the gene matches. The CDR3 length is 14 residues. Per germline, CDR1 MNHEY and CDR2 SVGAGI. CD8 cells regarded as naive lacked CD45RO, were positively chosen for CCR7, and omitted terminally differentiated effector memory CD45RA+ cells. Caucasian adults residing in Nashville, Tennessee made up all the donors. The sequenced material came from naive CD8+ T cells sorted from blood. The V and J genes are TRBV6-5 and TRBJ2-1, with 8 bases identical to TRBD2. The receptor's source is a young man in good health. In nucleotides, the CDR3 is TGTGCCAGCGGGGAGCGGGGGCCGTACAATGAGCAGTTCTTC. Amino acids: CASGERGPYNEQFF.